This T cell receptor beta chain was obtained from a study of blood T cell repertoires in COVID-19. Study summary: Sample material is recorded as cDNA or gDNA derived from T cells, B-cell-depleted T cells, or PBMCs.

Profiling relied on immunoSEQ multiplex PCR, and the TCRdb table lists in-frame clones only, not all of them. The profile covers 65,000 to 85,000 clones, with about 73% appearing a single time and 5% to 6% taken by the ten largest. The CDR3 is 15 residues long. Trimming cost V 1 base and J 3 bases; bases outside gene matches: 4. Germline loops: CDR1 SEHNR, CDR2 FQNEAQ (reference sequence). The sequence was obtained from a man aged 45-65 years with active or convalescent COVID-19. Sequenced material: peripheral blood. The V call is TRBV7-9, the J call TRBJ2-7, with 9 bases that match TRBD1. The CDR3 here is CASSLVGTGNYEQYF. The CDR3 DNA is TGTGCCAGCAGCTTAGTAGGGACAGGGAACTACGAGCAGTACTTC.